This T cell receptor (beta chain) originates from a study of response to subunit inactivated influenza vaccine. MiXCR, run by TCRdb on the RT-PCR reads, gives a single entry per CDR3 protein. Of approximately 230,000 distinct CDR3 sequences listed, about 12% are singletons. From germline, CDR1 is MNHEY and CDR2 SVGEGT. Unmatched junction bases numbered 7, after V lost 2 bases and J lost 4 bases. CDR3 size: 17 residues. The sequence was obtained from a man aged 45 to 65 who received an inactivated influenza vaccine. The sequencing used non-naive T cells sorted from PBMCs, collected approximately 15 days before vaccination. The J gene is TRBJ2-1, the V gene TRBV6-2 or TRBV6-3; 11 bases are shared with TRBD2. CDR3 protein: CASSYRTSGSIYNEQFF. The CDR3 DNA sequence: TGTGCCAGCAGTTACAGGACTAGCGGGTCGATATACAATGAGCAGTTCTTC.